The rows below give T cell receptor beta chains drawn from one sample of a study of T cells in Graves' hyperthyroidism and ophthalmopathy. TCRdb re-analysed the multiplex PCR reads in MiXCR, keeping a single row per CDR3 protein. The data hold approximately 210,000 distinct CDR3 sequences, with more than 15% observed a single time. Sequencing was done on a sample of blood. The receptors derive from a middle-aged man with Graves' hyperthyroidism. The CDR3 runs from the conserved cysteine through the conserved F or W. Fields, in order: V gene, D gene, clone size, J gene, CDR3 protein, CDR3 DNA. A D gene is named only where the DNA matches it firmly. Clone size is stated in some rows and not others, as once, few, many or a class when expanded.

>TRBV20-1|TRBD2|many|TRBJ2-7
CSARLGLGYEQYF
TGCAGTGCTAGATTGGGACTAGGCTACGAGCAGTACTTC
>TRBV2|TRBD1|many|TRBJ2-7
CASDGTGIHEQYF
TGTGCCAGCGACGGGACAGGGATTCACGAGCAGTACTTC
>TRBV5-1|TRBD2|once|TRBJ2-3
CASSLALAGTTDTQYF
TGCGCCAGCAGCTTGGCCCTAGCGGGTACCACAGATACGCAGTATTTT
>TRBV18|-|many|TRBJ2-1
CASSPFGRDSYNEQFF
TGTGCCAGCTCACCGTTCGGTCGGGATTCCTACAATGAGCAGTTCTTC
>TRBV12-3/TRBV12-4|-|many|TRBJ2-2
CASRITRTGELFF
TGTGCCAGCAGGATAACACGAACCGGGGAGCTGTTTTTT
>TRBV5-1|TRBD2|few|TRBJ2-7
CASSLYQASGPYEQYF
TGCGCCAGCAGCTTGTATCAGGCTAGCGGGCCCTACGAGCAGTACTTC
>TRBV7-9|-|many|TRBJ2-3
CASSPGTYTDTQYF
TGTGCCAGCAGCCCCGGGACTTACACAGATACGCAGTATTTT
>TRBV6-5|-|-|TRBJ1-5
CASSYLDQPQHF
TGTGCCAGCAGTTACTTAGATCAGCCCCAGCATTTT
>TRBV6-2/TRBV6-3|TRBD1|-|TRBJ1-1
CASSSSYGQGRGVNTEAFF
TGTGCCAGCAGTTCCTCTTATGGACAGGGCCGAGGGGTGAACACTGAAGCTTTCTTT
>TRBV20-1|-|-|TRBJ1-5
CSARVDSNQPQHF
TGCAGTGCTAGGGTAGACAGCAATCAGCCCCAGCATTTT
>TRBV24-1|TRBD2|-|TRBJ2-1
CATSDLGLENNEQFF
TGTGCCACCAGTGACTTGGGACTAGAAAACAATGAGCAGTTCTTC
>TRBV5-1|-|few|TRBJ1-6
CASSTEPNNSPLHF
TGCGCCAGCAGCACGGAACCTAATAATTCACCCCTCCACTTT
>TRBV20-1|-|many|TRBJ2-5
CSARWGQETQYF
TGCAGTGCCCGGTGGGGGCAAGAGACCCAGTACTTC
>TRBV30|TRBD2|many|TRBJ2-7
CAWSAGPTPSGASYEQYF
TGTGCCTGGAGTGCGGGCCCAACCCCTAGCGGGGCCTCCTACGAGCAGTACTTC
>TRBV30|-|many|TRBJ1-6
CAWMEWGNSPLHF
TGTGCCTGGATGGAGTGGGGGAATTCACCCCTCCACTTT
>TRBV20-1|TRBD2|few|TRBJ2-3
CSATPRISGITDTQYF
TGCAGTGCTACCCCCCGTATTAGCGGGATCACAGATACGCAGTATTTT
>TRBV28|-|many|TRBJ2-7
CASSSPRGGQWFYEQYF
TGTGCCAGCAGTTCCCCGAGGGGGGGACAGTGGTTCTACGAGCAGTACTTC
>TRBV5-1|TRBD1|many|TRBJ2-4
CASSTGTGGDIQYF
TGCGCCAGCAGCACAGGGACAGGGGGCGACATTCAGTACTTC
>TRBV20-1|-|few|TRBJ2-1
CSGARSSYNEQFF
TGCAGTGGGGCTAGGAGCTCCTACAATGAGCAGTTCTTC
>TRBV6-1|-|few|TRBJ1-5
CASSRGKEPQHF
TGTGCCAGCAGCAGGGGTAAGGAACCCCAGCATTTT
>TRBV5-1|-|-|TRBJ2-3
CASSATRDTQYF
TGCGCCAGCAGCGCCACACGGGATACGCAGTATTTT
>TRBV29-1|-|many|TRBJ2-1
CSVERQGRYNEQFF
TGCAGCGTTGAAAGGCAGGGGCGATACAATGAGCAGTTCTTC
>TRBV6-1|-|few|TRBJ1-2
CASSQDGGGDGYGYTF
TGTGCCAGCAGCCAAGATGGTGGGGGCGATGGCTATGGCTACACCTTC
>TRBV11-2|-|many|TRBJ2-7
CASSLDLTASSYEQYF
TGTGCCAGCAGCTTAGATTTGACGGCAAGCTCCTACGAGCAGTACTTC
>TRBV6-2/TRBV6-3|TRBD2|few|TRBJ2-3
CASRREGSDTQYF
TGTGCCAGCAGACGGGAGGGATCAGATACGCAGTATTTT
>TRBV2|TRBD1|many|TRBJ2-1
CASSGTGVVNEQFF
TGTGCCAGCAGTGGGACAGGGGTGGTCAATGAGCAGTTCTTC
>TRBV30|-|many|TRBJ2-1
CAWSVDSAERYNEQFF
TGTGCCTGGAGTGTAGACTCGGCGGAACGTTACAATGAGCAGTTCTTC
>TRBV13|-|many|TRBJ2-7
CASSYLNRDTYEQYF
TGTGCCAGCAGTTACCTTAACAGGGACACCTACGAGCAGTACTTC
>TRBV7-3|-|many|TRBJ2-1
CASSLGAGGYNEQFF
TGTGCCAGCAGCTTAGGGGCAGGAGGATACAATGAGCAGTTCTTC
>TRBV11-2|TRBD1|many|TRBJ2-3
CASSLGAEQGTHTDTQYF
TGTGCCAGCAGCTTAGGCGCTGAACAGGGGACCCACACAGATACGCAGTATTTT
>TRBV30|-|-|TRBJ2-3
CACTRGETTSTDTQYF
TGTGCCTGCACAAGGGGCGAGACAACTAGCACAGATACGCAGTATTTT
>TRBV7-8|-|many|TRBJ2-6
CASSSSLTSTDVLTF
TGTGCCAGCAGCTCCTCTCTGACATCAACGGACGTCCTGACTTTC
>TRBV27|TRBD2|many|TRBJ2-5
CASSLNYGLAGIQETQYF
TGTGCCAGCAGTCTCAACTACGGACTAGCGGGGATCCAAGAGACCCAGTACTTC
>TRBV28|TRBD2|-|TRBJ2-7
CASSLRGASGAYEQYF
TGTGCCAGCAGTTTAAGGGGGGCTAGCGGGGCCTACGAGCAGTACTTC
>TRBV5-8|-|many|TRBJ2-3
CASSFGARRTDTQYF
TGTGCCAGCAGCTTTGGGGCAAGGCGCACAGATACGCAGTATTTT
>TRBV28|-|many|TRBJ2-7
CASSSGSYEQYF
TGTGCCAGCAGTTCGGGCTCCTACGAGCAGTACTTC
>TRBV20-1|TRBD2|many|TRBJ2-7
CSAAPGGRGYEQYF
TGCAGTGCCGCCCCGGGGGGGCGGGGCTACGAGCAGTACTTC
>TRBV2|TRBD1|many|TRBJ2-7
CASSRQGSYEQYF
TGTGCCAGCAGTAGACAGGGATCGTACGAGCAGTACTTC
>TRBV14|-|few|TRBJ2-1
CASSQFITYNEQFF
TGTGCCAGCAGCCAATTTATCACCTACAATGAGCAGTTCTTC
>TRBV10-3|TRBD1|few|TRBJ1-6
CATLTGGDNSPLHF
TGTGCCACTCTGACAGGGGGCGATAATTCACCCCTCCACTTT
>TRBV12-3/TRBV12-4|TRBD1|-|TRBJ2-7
CASSLETGTDYEQYF
TGTGCCAGCAGTTTAGAGACAGGGACCGACTACGAGCAGTACTTC
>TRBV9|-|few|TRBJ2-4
CASSVGAHRWDIQYF
TGTGCCAGCAGCGTAGGGGCCCACCGGTGGGACATTCAGTACTTC
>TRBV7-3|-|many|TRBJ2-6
CASSSKQSGANVLTF
TGTGCCAGCAGCTCCAAGCAGTCTGGGGCCAACGTCCTGACTTTC
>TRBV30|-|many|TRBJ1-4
CAWSVLGFEEKLFF
TGTGCCTGGAGTGTACTGGGTTTTGAGGAAAAACTGTTTTTT
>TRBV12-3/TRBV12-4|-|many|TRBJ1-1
CASSFLPTEAFF
TGTGCCAGCAGTTTTCTACCCACTGAAGCTTTCTTT
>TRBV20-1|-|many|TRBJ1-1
CSALSSMNTEAFF
TGCAGTGCCCTATCCTCTATGAACACTGAAGCTTTCTTT
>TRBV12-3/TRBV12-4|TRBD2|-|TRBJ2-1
CASSPDLAGAYNEQFF
TGTGCCAGCAGCCCAGATCTAGCGGGGGCCTACAATGAGCAGTTCTTC
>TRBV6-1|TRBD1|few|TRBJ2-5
CASSEQQGSGTQYF
TGTGCCAGCAGTGAACAACAGGGGTCGGGGACCCAGTACTTC
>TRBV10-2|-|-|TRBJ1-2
CASRGTKIDSRGYTF
TGCGCCAGCAGGGGGACGAAGATCGATTCGCGAGGCTACACCTTC
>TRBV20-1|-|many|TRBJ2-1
CSARGDALGYNEQFF
TGCAGTGCTAGAGGAGACGCGCTGGGGTACAATGAGCAGTTCTTC
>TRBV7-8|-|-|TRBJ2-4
CASKAPGGFQYF
TGTGCCAGCAAGGCGCCAGGGGGGTTTCAGTACTTC
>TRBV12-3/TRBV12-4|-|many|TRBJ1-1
CASSLGVSEAFF
TGTGCCAGCAGTTTGGGGGTGAGTGAAGCTTTCTTT
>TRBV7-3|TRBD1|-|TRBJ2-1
CASSRTGANEQFF
TGTGCCAGCAGCCGGACAGGGGCCAATGAGCAGTTCTTC
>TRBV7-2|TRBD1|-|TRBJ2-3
CASSPFPRQGGTDTQYF
TGTGCCAGCAGCCCCTTCCCCCGACAGGGCGGCACAGATACGCAGTATTTT
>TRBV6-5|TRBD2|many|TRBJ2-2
CASSYTVSGRASGELFF
TGTGCCAGCAGTTACACGGTTAGCGGGAGGGCCTCGGGGGAGCTGTTTTTT
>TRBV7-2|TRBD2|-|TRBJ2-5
CASSLVPGLAVQETQYF
TGTGCCAGCAGCTTAGTACCGGGACTAGCGGTCCAAGAGACCCAGTACTTC
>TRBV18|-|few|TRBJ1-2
CAGSPQDYPGAYGYTF
TGTGCCGGCTCACCCCAGGATTACCCAGGGGCCTATGGCTACACCTTC
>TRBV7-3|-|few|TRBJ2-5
CASSKTPDYRRQETQYF
TGTGCCAGCAGCAAAACCCCGGACTATAGGAGACAAGAGACCCAGTACTTC
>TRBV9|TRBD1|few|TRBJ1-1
CASGGQGTEAFF
TGTGCCAGCGGGGGACAGGGGACTGAAGCTTTCTTT
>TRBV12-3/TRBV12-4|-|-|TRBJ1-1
CASSLETGPNTEAFF
TGTGCCAGCAGTTTAGAGACAGGCCCGAACACTGAAGCTTTCTTT